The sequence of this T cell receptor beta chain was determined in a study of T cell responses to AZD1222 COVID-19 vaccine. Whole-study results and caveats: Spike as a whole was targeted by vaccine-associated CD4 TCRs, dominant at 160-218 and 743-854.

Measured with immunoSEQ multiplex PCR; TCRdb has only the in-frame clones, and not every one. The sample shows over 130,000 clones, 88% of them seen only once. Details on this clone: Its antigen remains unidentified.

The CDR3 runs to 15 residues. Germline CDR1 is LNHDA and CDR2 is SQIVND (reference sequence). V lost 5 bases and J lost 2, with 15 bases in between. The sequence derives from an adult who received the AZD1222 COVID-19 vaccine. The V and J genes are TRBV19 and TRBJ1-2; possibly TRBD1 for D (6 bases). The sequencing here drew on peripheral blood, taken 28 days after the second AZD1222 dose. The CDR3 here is CASSFRGQVNYGYTF. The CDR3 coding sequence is TGTGCCAGTAGTTTCCGGGGGCAGGTAAACTATGGCTACACCTTC. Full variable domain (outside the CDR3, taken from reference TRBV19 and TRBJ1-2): DGGITQSPKYLFRKEGQNVTLSCEQNLNHDAMYWYRQDPGQGLRLIYYSQIVNDFQKGDIAEGYSVSREKKESFPLTVTSAQKNPTAFYLCASSFRGQVNYGYTFGSGTRLTVV.